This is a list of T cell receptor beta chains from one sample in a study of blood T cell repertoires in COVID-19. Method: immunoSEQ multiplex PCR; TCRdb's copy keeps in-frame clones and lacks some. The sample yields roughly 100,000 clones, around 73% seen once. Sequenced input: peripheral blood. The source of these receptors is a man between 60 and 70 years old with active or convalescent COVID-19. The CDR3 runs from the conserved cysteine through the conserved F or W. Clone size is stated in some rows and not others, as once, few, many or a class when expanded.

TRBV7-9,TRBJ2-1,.,CASSLVLAGNNEQFF
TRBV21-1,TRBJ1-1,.,CASSNGYTEAFF
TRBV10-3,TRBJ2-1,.,CAISDPSGNNEQFF
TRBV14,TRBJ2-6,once,CASSQSVSGANVLTF
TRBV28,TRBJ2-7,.,CASSFLGQGADEQYF
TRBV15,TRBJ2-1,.,CATSGQGPYNEQFF
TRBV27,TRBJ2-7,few,CASSGGLAGVREQYF
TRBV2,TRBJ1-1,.,CASTRTVLNTEAFF
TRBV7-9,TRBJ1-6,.,CASSPVTGGGSPLHF
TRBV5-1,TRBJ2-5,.,CASSLKGAGETQYF
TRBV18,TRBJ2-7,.,CASSPLARAMATYEQYF
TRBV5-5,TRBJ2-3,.,CASSFSVGTSGTDTQYF
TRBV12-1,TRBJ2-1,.,CASSWDTGNNEQFF
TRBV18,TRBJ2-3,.,CASVRRQGTLDTQYF
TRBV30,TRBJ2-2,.,CAWINTASGGNTGELFF
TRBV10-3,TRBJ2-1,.,CAISAGLAGENEQFF
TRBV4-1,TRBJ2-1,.,CASRDGASGMIEQFF
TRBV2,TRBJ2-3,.,CASSRVADTQYF
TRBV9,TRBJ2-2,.,CASSALSRIQGGELFF
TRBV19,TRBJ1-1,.,CASSTDSTLNTEAFF
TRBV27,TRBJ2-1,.,CASSLGTSVYNEQFF
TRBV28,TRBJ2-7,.,CASKGAGSYEQYF
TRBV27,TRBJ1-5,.,CASSLRQGADQPQHF
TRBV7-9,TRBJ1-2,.,CASSVGQNYGYTF
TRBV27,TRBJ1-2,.,CASSSQGTGNYGYTF
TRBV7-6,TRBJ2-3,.,CASSLSGLETDTQYF
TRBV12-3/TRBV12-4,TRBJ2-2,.,CASRTSGTGELFF
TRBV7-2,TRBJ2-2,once,CASSVTSGSNTGELFF
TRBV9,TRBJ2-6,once,CASSVELTGAGANVLTF
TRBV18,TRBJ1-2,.,CASSPGQTMEGYTF
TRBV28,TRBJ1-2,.,CASREGQNYGYTF
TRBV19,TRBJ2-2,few,CASRPQGFRGSGELFF
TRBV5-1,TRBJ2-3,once,CASSAGLPTDTQYF
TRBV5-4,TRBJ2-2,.,CASSAEGLAGGTGELFF
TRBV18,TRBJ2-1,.,CASSPPGRAGNNEQFF
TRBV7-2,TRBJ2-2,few,CASSLVRTNTGELFF
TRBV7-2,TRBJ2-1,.,CASSSWGQGNEQFF
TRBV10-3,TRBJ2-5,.,CAISESGGGKTQYF
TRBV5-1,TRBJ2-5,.,CASSLRLAGDQETQYF
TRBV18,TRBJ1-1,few,CASSPLQGGGNTEAFF
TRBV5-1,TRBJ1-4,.,CASSQGGGDEKLFF
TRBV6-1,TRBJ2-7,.,CASSEPGQGGYEQYF
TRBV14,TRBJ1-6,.,CASSQNRDNSPLHF
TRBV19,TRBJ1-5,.,CASSAAGVREPQHF
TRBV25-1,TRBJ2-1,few,CASIATSGRDEQFF
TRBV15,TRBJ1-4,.,CATSRRVGTNEKLFF
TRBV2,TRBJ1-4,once,CASSLQGPANEKLFF
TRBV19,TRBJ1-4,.,CASSHRENNEKLFF